The next 2 T cell receptor beta chains were all read from a single sample in a study of blood T cells in healthy people across ages. Together with a sample-barcoded 5' primer, a J-beta primer mix was included in a second PCR lasting roughly 7 to 11 cycles. Each CDR3 protein gets one entry after TCRdb re-called the 5' RACE reads with MiXCR. The sample includes 2 million or so distinct CDR3 sequences, 49% of them seen just once. What was sequenced was blood. These receptors were taken from a woman between 35 and 50 years old in good health.

J is TRBJ2-5 and V is TRBV29-1; unclear D gene. CDR3 length: 13 residues. Per germline, CDR1 SQVTM and CDR2 ANQGSEA. The V end was cut by 7 bases, the J end by 3 bases, with 15 bases between. For the CDR3, the DNA is TGCAGCGGCCTTCAGCAGCTTAAAGAGACCCAGTACTTC. Translating it yields CSGLQQLKETQYF. The whole variable domain, remainder taken from reference TRBV29-1 and TRBJ2-5, is SAVISQKPSRDICQRGTSLTIQCQVDSQVTMMFWYRQQPGQSLTLIATANQGSEATYESGFVIDKFPISRPNLTFSTLTVSNMSPEDSSIYLCSGLQQLKETQYFGPGTRLLVL.

Ten or more counts support this clonotype. The chain uses TRBV28 and TRBJ2-3, with TRBD2 matching over 8 bases. CDR1 and CDR2 from the germline V gene are MDHEN and SYDVKM. The length of the CDR3 is 14 residues. Germline trimming cut 8 bases from V and 1 base from J; bases unmatched to any gene: 5. In DNA, the CDR3 is TGTGCCAGCCGGGAGCGGGGGCGCACAGATACGCAGTATTTT. This translates into CASRERGRTDTQYF.